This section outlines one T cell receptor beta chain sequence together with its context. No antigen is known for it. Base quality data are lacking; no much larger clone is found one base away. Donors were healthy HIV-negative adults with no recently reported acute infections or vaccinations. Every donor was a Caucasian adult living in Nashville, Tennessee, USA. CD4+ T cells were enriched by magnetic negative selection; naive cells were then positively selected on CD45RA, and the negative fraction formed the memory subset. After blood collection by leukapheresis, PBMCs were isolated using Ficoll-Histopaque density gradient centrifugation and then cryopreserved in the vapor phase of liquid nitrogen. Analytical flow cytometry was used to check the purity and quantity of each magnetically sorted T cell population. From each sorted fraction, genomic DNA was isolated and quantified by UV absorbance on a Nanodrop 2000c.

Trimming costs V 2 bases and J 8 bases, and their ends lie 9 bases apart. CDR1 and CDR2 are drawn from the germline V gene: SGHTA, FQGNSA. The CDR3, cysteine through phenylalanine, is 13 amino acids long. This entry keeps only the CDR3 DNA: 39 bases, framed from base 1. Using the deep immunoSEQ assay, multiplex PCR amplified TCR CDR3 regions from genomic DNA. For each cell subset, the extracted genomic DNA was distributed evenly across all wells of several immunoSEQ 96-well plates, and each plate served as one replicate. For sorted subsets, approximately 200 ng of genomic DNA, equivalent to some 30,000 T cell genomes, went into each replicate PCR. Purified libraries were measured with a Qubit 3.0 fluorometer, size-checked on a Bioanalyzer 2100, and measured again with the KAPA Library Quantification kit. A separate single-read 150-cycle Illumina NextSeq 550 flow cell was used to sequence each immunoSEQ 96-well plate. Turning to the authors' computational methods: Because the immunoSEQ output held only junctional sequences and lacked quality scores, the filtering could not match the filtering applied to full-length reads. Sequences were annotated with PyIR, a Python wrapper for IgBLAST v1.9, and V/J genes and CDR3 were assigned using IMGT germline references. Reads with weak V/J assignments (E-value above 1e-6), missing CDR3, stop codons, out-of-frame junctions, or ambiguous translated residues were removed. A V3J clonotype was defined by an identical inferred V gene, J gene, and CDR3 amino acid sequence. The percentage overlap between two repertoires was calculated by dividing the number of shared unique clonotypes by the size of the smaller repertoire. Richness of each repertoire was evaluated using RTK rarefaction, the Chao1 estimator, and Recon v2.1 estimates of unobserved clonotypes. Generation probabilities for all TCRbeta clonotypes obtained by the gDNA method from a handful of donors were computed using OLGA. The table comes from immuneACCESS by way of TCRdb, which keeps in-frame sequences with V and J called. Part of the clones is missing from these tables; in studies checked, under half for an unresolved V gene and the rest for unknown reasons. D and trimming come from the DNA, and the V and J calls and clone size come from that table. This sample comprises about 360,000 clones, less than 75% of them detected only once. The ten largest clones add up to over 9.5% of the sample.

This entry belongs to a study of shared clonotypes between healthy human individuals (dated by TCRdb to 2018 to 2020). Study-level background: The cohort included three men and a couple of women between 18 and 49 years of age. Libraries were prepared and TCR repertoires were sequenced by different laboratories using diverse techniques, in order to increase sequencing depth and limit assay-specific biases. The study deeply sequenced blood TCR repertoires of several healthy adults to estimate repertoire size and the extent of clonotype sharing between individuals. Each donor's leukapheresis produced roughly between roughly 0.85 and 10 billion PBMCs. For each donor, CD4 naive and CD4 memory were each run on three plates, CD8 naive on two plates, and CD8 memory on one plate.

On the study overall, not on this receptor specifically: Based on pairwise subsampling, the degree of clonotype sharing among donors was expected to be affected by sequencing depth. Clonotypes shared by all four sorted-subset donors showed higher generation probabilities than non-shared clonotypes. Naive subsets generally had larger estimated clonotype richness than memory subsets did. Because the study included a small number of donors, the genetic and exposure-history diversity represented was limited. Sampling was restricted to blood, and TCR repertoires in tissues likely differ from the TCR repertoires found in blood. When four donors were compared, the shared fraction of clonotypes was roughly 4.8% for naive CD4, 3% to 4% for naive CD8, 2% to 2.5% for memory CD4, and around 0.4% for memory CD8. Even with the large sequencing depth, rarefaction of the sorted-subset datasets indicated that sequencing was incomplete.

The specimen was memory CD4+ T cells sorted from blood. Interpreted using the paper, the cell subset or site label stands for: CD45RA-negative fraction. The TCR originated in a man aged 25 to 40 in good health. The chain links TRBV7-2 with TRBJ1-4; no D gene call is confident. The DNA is TGTGCCAGCAGCTTATTATCGGGGGAAAAACTGTTTTTT. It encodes CASSLLSGEKLFF.